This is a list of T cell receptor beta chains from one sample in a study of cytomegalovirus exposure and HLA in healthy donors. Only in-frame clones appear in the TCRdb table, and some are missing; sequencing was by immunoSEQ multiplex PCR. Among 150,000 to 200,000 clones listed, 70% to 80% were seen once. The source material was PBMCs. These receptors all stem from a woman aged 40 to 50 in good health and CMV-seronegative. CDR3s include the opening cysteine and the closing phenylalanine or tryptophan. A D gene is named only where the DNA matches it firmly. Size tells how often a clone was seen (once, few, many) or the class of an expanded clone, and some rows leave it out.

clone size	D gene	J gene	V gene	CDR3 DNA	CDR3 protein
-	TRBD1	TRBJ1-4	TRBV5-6	TGTGCCAGCAGCGCCGGACGGGGACAGGGGGCGCGCACTAATGAAAAACTGTTTTTT	CASSAGRGQGARTNEKLFF
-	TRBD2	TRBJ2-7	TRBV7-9	TGTGCCAGCAGCCCCAGCGGGATAGCCTACGAGCAGTACTTC	CASSPSGIAYEQYF
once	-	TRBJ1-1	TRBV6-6	TGTGCCAGCAGAGACCAGGGGAGGGTAGCTTTCTTT	CASRDQGRVAFF
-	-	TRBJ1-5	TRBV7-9	TGTTCCAGCAGCTTAGAAGGAGGTCAACCCCAGCATTTT	CSSSLEGGQPQHF
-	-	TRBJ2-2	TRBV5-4	TGTGCCAGCAGCTTGGATGTGGGACTCACCGGGGAGCTGTTTTTT	CASSLDVGLTGELFF
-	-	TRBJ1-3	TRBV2	TGTGCCAGCAGTCTACAGCATAACTCTGGAAACACCATATATTTT	CASSLQHNSGNTIYF
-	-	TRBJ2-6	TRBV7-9	TGTGCCAGCAGCTCCCTGCGTGCTTCGGGGGCCAACGTCCTGACTTTC	CASSSLRASGANVLTF
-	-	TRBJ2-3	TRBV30	TGTGCCTGCCAGGGACAATATACGCAGTATTTT	CACQGQYTQYF
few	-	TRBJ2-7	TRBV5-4	TGTGCCAGCAGCCCTGGACTGAGTCTCTACGAGCAGTACTTC	CASSPGLSLYEQYF
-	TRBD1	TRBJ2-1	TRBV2	TGTGCCAGCAGTACTTATCGGACAGGGAGGAATGAGCAGTTCTTC	CASSTYRTGRNEQFF
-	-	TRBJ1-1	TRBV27	TGTGCCAGCAGTTTAAGGGGGTCGGTGGGCACTGAAGCTTTCTTT	CASSLRGSVGTEAFF
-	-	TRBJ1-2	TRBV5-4	TGTGCCAGCAGCTTGAGAGGCTATGGCTACACCTTC	CASSLRGYGYTF
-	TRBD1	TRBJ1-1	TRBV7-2	TGTGCCAGCAGCCCCCGGGACAGGGGAGTGAACACTGAAGCTTTCTTT	CASSPRDRGVNTEAFF
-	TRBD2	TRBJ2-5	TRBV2	TGTGCCAGCAGTGGGCCGGGACTATCGGAAGAGACCCAGTACTTC	CASSGPGLSEETQYF
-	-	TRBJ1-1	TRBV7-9	TGTGCCAGCAGCCATCGGGGGGGAGGTGAAGCTTTCTTT	CASSHRGGGEAFF
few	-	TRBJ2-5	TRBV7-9	TGTGCCAGCAGACCAGCGTACAAAGAGACCCAGTACTTC	CASRPAYKETQYF
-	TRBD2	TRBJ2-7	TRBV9	TGTGCCAGCAGCGGACCTTCGCCGGGACTAGCGGGATGCGAGCAGTACTTC	CASSGPSPGLAGCEQYF
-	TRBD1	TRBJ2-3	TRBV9	TGTGCCAGCAGCGCCTCCGGGACAGGGATAAGGGCAGATACGCAGTATTTT	CASSASGTGIRADTQYF
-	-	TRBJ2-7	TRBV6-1	TGTGCCAGCAACGAAGCGGAGAGCTCCTACGAGCAGTACTTC	CASNEAESSYEQYF
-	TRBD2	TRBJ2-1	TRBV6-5	TGTGCCAGCAGTTACTCGCCTAGCGGGGGGGCGGGTGAGCAGTTCTTC	CASSYSPSGGAGEQFF
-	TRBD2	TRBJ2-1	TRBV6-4	TGTGCCAGCAGCCCGACTAGCGGGAGGGCCAATGAGCAGTTCTTC	CASSPTSGRANEQFF
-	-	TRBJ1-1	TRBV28	TGTGCCAGCAGTTTAGGTGGAGGCTTTATGAACACTGAAGCTTTCTTT	CASSLGGGFMNTEAFF
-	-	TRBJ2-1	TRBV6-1	TGTGCCAGCAGTGACCCTTCAGGACAGCAACACGACAATGAGCAGTTCTTC	CASSDPSGQQHDNEQFF
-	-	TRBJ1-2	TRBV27	TGTGCCAGCAGTTTGACCGGGGATGGCTACACCTTC	CASSLTGDGYTF
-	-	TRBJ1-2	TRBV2	TGTGCCAGCAGTGAACGCAGGGAAGGGAATGGCTACACCTTC	CASSERREGNGYTF
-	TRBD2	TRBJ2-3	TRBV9	TGTGCCAGCAGCGTAGAGGGGGTATTGGCTAGCGGGGGTCACACAGATACGCAGTATTTT	CASSVEGVLASGGHTDTQYF
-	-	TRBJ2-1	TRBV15	TGTGCCACCAGCAGACACCGGGGGATTGCCAATGAGCAGTTCTTC	CATSRHRGIANEQFF
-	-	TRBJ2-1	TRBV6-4	TGTGCCAGCAGTGACTCGACAGCCCGGCAGTTCTTC	CASSDSTARQFF
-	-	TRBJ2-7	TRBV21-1	TGTGCCAGCATACTAGCGGCCCACTACGAGCAGTACTTC	CASILAAHYEQYF